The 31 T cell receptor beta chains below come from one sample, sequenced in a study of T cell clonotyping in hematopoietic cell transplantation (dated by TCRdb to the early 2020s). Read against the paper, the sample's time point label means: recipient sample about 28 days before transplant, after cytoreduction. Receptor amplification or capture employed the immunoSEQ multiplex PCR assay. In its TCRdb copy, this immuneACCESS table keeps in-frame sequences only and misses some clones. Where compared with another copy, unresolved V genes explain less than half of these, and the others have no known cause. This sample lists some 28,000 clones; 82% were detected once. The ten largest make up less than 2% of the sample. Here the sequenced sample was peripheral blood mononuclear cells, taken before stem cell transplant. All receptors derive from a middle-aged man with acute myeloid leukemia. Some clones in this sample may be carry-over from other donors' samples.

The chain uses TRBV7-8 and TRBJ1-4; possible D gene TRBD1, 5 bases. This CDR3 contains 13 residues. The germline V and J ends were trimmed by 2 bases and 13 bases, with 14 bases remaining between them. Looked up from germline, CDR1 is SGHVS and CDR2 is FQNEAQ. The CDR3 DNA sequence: TGTGCCAGCAGCTTAAGACAGAGTCGGGGACTGTTTTTT. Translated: CASSLRQSRGLFF.

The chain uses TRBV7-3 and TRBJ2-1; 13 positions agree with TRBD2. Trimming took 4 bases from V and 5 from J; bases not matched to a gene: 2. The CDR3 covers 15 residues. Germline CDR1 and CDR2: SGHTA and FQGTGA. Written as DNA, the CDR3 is TGTGCCAGCAGCTCAGGACTAGCGGGGGACAATGAGCAGTTCTTC. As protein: CASSSGLAGDNEQFF.

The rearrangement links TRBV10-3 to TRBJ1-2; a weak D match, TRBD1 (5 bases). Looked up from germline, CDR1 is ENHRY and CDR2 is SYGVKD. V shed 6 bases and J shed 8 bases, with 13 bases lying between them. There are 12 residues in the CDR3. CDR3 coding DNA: TGTGCCATCAGAGACAGAAACTCCGGCTACACCTTC. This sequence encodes CAIRDRNSGYTF.

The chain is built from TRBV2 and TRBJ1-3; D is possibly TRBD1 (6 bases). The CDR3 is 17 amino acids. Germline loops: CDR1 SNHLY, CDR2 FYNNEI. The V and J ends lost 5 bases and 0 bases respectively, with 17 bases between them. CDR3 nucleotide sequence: TGTGCCAGCAGTCTGCCGGGACACCTAGCCTCTGGAAACACCATATATTTT. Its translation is CASSLPGHLASGNTIYF. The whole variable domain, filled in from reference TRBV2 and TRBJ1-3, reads EPEVTQTPSHQVTQMGQEVILRCVPISNHLYFYWYRQILGQKVEFLVSFYNNEISEKSEIFDDQFSVERPDGSNFTLKIRSTKLEDSAMYFCASSLPGHLASGNTIYFGEGSWLTVV.

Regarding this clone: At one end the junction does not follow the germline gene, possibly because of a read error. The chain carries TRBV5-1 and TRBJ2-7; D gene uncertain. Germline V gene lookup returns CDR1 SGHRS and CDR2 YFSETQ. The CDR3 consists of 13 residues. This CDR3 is CAGSLDGSYEQYF. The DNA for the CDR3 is TGCGCCGGCAGCTTGGACGGCTCCTACGAGCAGTACTTC.

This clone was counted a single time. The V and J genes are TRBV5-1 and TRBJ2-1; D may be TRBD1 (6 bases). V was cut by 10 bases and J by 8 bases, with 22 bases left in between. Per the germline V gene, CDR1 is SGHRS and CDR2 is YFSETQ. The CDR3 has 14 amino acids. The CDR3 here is CASSFGTTVDEQFF. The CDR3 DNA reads TGCGCCTCATCCTTCGGGACAACCGTGGATGAGCAGTTCTTC.

The CDR3 sequence: CASRLAGDYYEQYF. The CDR3 coding sequence is TGTGCCAGCAGACTAGCGGGGGACTACTACGAGCAGTACTTC. This sequence joins TRBV6-1 and TRBJ2-7, with 11 nucleotides matching TRBD2. V shed 6 bases and J 3 bases; nucleotides not matched to a gene: 4. Germline values: CDR1 MNHNS, CDR2 SASEGT. The CDR3 totals 14 residues.

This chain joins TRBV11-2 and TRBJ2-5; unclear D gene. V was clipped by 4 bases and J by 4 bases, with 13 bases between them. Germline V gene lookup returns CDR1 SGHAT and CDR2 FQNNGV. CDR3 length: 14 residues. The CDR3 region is CASSSQRFGETQYF. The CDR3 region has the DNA TGTGCCAGCAGCTCCCAGAGGTTCGGAGAGACCCAGTACTTC.

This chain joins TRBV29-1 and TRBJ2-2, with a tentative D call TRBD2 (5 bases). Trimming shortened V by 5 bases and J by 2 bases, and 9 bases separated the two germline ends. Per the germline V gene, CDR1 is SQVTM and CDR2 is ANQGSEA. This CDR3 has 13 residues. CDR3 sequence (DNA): TGCAGCGTTCGTCGGGGTAACACCGGGGAGCTGTTTTTT. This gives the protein CSVRRGNTGELFF.

The CDR3 sequence is CASSFDSGGATDTQYF. CDR3 DNA: TGTGCCAGCAGCTTTGATAGCGGGGGGGCCACAGATACGCAGTATTTT. This chain links TRBV5-4 with TRBJ2-3, with 11 bases aligning to TRBD2. Germline lookup yields CDR1 SGHNT and CDR2 YYREEE (reference sequence). The CDR3 is 16 residues long. V was clipped by 2 bases and J by 2 bases; unmatched bases: 4.

CDR3 loop: CASSPLGQESSGANVLTF. In nucleotides, the CDR3 is TGTGCCAGCAGCCCTCTTGGACAGGAGAGCTCTGGGGCCAACGTCCTGACTTTC. The J gene is TRBJ2-6, the V gene TRBV28, with 7 bases matching TRBD1. The V gene's germline CDR1 is MDHEN and CDR2 SYDVKM. The V and J ends lost 6 bases and 0 bases, in that order; junction bases with no gene match: 11. CDR3 length: 18 amino acids.

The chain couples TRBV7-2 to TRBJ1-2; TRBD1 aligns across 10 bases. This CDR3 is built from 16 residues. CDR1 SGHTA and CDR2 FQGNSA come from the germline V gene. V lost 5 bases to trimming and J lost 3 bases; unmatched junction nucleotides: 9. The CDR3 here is CASSGPGQGIYYGYTF. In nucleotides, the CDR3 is TGTGCCAGCAGCGGCCCGGGACAGGGGATATACTATGGCTACACCTTC.

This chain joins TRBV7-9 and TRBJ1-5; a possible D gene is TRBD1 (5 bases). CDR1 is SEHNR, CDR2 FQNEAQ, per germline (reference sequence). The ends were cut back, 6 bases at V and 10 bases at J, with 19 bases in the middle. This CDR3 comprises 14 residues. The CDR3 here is CASSLEGRFYPQHF. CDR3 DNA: TGTGCCAGCAGTCTGGAGGGACGGTTTTACCCCCAGCATTTT.

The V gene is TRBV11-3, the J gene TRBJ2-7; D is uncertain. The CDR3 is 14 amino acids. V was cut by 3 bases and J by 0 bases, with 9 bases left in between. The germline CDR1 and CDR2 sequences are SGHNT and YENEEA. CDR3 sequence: CASSFSGLSYEQYF. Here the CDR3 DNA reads TGTGCCAGCAGCTTTAGTGGGCTCTCCTACGAGCAGTACTTC.

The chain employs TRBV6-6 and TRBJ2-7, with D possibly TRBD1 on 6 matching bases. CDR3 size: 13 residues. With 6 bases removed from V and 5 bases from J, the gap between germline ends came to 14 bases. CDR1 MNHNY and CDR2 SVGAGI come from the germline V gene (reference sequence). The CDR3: CASSPQGFDEQYF. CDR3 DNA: TGTGCCAGCAGCCCGCAGGGGTTCGACGAGCAGTACTTC.

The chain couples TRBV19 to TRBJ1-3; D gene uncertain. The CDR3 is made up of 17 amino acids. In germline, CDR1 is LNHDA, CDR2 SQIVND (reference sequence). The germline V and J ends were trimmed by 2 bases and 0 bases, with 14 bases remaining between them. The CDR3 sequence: CASSIIVGRTSGNTIYF. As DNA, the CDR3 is TGTGCCAGTAGTATAATCGTCGGCAGGACCTCTGGAAACACCATATATTTT.

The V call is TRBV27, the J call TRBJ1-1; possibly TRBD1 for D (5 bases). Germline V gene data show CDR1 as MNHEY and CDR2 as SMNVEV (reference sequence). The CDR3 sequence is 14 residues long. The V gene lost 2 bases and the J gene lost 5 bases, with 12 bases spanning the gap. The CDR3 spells CASSLGGPGTEAFF. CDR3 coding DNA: TGTGCCAGCAGTTTAGGGGGTCCCGGGACTGAAGCTTTCTTT.

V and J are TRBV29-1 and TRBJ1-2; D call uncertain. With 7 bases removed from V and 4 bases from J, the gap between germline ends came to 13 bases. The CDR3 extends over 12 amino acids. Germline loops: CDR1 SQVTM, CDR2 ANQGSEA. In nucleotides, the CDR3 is TGCAGCGGGGGTGGAGGAAGCTATGGCTACACCTTC. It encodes CSGGGGSYGYTF.

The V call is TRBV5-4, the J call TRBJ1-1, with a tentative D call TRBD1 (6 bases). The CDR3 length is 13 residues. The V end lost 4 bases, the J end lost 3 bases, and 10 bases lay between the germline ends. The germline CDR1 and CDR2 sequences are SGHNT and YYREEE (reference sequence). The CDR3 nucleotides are TGTGCCAGCAGCCCCGGGACATACACTGAAGCTTTCTTT. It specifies CASSPGTYTEAFF.

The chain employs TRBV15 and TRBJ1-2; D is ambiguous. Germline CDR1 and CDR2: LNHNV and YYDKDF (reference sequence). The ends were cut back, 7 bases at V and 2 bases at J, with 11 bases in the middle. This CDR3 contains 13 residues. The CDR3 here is CATNTQRNYGYTF. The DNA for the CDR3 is TGTGCCACCAATACACAGAGGAACTATGGCTACACCTTC.

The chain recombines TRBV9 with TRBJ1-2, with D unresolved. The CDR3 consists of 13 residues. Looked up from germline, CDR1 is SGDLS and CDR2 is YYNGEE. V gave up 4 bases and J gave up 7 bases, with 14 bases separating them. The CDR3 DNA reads TGTGCCAGCAGCCACGATCCTCCCTCTGGCTACACCTTC. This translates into CASSHDPPSGYTF. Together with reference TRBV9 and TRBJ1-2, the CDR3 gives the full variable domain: DSGVTQTPKHLITATGQRVTLRCSPRSGDLSVYWYQQSLDQGLQFLIQYYNGEERAKGNILERFSAQQFPDLHSELNLSSLELGDSALYFCASSHDPPSGYTFGSGTRLTVV.

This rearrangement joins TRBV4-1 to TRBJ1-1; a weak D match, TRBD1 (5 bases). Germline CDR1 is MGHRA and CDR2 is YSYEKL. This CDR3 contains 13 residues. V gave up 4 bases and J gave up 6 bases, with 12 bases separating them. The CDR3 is CASSPGTWAEAFF. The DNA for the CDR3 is TGCGCCAGCAGCCCCGGGACCTGGGCTGAAGCTTTCTTT.

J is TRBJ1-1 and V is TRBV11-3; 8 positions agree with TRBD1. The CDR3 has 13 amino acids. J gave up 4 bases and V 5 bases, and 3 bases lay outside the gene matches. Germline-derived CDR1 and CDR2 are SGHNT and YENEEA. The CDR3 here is CASSQQGGTEAFF. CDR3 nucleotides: TGTGCCAGCAGCCAACAGGGGGGCACTGAAGCTTTCTTT.

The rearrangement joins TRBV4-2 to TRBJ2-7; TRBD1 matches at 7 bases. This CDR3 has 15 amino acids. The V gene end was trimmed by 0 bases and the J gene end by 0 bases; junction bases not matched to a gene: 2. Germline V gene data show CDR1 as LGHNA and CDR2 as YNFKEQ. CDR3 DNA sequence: TGTGCCAGCAGCCAAGATTGGACAGGCTCCTACGAGCAGTACTTC. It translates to CASSQDWTGSYEQYF.

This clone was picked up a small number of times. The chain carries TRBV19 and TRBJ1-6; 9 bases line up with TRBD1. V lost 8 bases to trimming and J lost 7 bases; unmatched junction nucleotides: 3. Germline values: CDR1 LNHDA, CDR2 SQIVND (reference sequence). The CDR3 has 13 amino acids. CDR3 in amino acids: CASGTGYNSPLHF. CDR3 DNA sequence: TGTGCCAGTGGGACAGGGTACAATTCACCCCTCCACTTT.

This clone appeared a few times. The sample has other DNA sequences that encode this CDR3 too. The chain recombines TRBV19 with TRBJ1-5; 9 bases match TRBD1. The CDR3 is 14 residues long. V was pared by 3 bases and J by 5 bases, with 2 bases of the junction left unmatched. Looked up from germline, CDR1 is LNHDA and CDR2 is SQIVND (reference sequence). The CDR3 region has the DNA TGTGCCAGTAGTATTTGGACAGGGGATCAGCCCCAGCATTTT. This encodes CASSIWTGDQPQHF.

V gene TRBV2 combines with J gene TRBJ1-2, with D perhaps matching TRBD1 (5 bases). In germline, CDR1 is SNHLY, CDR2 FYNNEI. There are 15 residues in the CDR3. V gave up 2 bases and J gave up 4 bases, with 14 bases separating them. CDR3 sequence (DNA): TGTGCCAGCAGTGAATACTCCCAAGGGGTCTATGGCTACACCTTC. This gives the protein CASSEYSQGVYGYTF.

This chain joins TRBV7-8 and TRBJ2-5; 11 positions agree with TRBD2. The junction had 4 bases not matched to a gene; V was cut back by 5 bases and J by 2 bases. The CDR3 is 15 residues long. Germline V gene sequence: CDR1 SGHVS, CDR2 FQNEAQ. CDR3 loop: CASSKLAGAQETQYF. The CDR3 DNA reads TGTGCCAGCAGCAAACTAGCGGGGGCACAAGAGACCCAGTACTTC.

CDR3 sequence (DNA): TGTGCCACTAGACAGGGGGCGAGGGGAGGCTACACCTTC. Its protein product is CATRQGARGGYTF. The rearrangement joins TRBV19 to TRBJ1-2; 10 bases line up with TRBD1. Germline CDR1 reads LNHDA; CDR2 reads SQIVND (reference sequence). Trimming removed 10 bases from V and 8 bases from J; junction bases left unmatched: 10. The CDR3 is 13 residues long.

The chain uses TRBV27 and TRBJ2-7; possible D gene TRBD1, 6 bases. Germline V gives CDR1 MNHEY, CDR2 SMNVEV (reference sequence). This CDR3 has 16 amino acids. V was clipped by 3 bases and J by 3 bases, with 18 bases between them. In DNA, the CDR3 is TGTGCCAGCAGTTTGACGGGGTGGGGGCTGGTCTACGAGCAGTACTTC. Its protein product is CASSLTGWGLVYEQYF.

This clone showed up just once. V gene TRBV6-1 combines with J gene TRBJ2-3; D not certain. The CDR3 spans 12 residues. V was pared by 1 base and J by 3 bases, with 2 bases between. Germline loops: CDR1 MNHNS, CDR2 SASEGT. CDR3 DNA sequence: TGTGCCAGCAGTGAAGGGACAGATACGCAGTATTTT. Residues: CASSEGTDTQYF.